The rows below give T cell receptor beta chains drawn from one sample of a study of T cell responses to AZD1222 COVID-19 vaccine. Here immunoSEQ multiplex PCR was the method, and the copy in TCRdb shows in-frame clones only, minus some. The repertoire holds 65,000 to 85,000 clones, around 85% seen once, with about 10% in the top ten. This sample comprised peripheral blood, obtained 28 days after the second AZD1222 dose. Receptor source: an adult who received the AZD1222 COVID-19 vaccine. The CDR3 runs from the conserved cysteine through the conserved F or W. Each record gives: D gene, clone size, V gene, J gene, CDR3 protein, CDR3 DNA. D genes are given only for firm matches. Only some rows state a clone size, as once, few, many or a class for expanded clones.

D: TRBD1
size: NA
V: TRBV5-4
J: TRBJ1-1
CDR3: CASSQGTGAAEAFF
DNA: TGTGCCAGCAGCCAAGGGACAGGGGCCGCTGAAGCTTTCTTT

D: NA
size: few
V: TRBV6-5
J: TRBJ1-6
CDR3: CASSPRSFNSPLHF
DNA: TGTGCCAGCAGCCCCCGGTCGTTTAATTCACCCCTCCACTTT

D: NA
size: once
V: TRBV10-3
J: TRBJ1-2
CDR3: CAISEEGVYGYTF
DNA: TGTGCCATCAGTGAGGAAGGGGTCTATGGCTACACCTTC

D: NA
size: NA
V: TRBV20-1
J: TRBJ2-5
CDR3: CSARNQETQYF
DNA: TGCAGTGCTAGAAACCAAGAGACCCAGTACTTC

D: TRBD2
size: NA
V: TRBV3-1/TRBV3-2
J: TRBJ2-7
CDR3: CASERGGTYEQYF
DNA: TGTGCCAGCGAGCGGGGGGGAACCTACGAGCAGTACTTC

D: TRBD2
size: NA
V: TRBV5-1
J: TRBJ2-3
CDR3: CASSPSGVTDTQYF
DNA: TGCGCCAGCAGTCCTAGCGGGGTAACAGATACGCAGTATTTT

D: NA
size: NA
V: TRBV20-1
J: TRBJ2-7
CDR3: CSASAPRREQYF
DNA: TGCAGTGCTAGTGCCCCCCGGCGGGAGCAGTACTTC

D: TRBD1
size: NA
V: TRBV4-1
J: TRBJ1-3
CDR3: CASSQGTGGIGGNTIYF
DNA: TGCGCCAGCAGCCAAGGGACAGGGGGCATTGGTGGAAACACCATATATTTT

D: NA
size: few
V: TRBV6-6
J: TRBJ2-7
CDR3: CASSYTLYEQYF
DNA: TGTGCCAGCAGTTACACCCTATACGAGCAGTACTTC

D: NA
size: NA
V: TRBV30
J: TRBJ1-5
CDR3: CAWSVSKVAGHQPQHF
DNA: TGTGCCTGGAGTGTATCAAAAGTGGCAGGGCATCAGCCCCAGCATTTT

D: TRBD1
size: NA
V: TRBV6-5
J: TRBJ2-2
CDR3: CASRGTGTDTGELFF
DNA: TGTGCCAGCAGGGGGACAGGGACGGACACCGGGGAGCTGTTTTTT

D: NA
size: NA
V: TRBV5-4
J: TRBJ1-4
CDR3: CASSPGRGTRTAHPIF
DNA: TGTGCCAGCAGCCCCGGCCGTGGCACACGGACCGCACATCCTATTTTT

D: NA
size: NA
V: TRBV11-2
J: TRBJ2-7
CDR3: CASSLDGGGHYEQYF
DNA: TGTGCCAGCAGCTTAGATGGTGGGGGTCACTACGAGCAGTACTTC

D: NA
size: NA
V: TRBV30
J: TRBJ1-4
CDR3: CAWGNNEKLFF
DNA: TGTGCCTGGGGGAATAATGAAAAACTGTTTTTT

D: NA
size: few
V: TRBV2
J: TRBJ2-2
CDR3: CASSDVGRGRNTGELFF
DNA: TGTGCCAGCAGTGATGTGGGGCGGGGCAGGAACACCGGGGAGCTGTTTTTT

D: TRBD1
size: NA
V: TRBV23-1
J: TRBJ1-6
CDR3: CASSQRQGAAYNSPLHF
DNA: TGCGCCAGCAGTCAACGACAGGGGGCCGCCTATAATTCACCCCTCCACTTT

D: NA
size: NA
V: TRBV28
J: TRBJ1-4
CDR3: CASNRQTEKLFF
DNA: TGTGCCAGCAATCGACAGACTGAAAAACTGTTTTTT

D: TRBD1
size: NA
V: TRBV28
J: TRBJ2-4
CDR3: CASSPGTGVKNIQYF
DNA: TGTGCCAGCAGTCCCGGGACAGGGGTAAAAAACATTCAGTACTTC

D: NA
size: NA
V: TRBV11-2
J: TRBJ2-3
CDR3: CASSLGGASTDTQYF
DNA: TGTGCCAGCAGCTTAGGGGGGGCTAGCACAGATACGCAGTATTTT

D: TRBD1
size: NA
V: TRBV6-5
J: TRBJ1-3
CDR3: CASSYSGGTDGNTIYF
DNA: TGTGCCAGCAGTTACTCTGGAGGGACAGATGGAAACACCATATATTTT

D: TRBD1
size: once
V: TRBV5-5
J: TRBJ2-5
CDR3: CASLRRDSETQYF
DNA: TGTGCCAGCCTACGCCGGGACAGTGAGACCCAGTACTTC

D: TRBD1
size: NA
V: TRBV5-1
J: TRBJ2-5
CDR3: CASKGTGARQETQYF
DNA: TGCGCCAGCAAGGGGACAGGCGCGAGGCAAGAGACCCAGTACTTC

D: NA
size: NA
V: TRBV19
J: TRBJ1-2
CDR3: CASSIKPRTNYGYTF
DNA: TGTGCCAGTAGTATTAAACCGCGGACTAACTATGGCTACACCTTC

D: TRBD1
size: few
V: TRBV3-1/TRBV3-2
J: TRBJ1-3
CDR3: CASSLGQVYSGNTIYF
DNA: TGTGCCAGCAGCCTAGGACAGGTCTATTCTGGAAACACCATATATTTT

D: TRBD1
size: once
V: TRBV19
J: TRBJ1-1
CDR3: CASRFRDREEGWKAFF
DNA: TGTGCCAGTAGATTCCGGGACAGGGAAGAGGGGTGGAAAGCTTTCTTT

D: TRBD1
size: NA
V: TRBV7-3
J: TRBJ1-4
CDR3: CASSYPPDRAEKLFF
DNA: TGTGCCAGCAGCTACCCCCCGGACAGGGCTGAAAAACTGTTTTTT

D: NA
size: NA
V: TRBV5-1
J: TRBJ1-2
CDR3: CASSLAGGYGYGYTF
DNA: TGCGCCAGCAGCTTGGCCGGGGGGTACGGCTATGGCTACACCTTC

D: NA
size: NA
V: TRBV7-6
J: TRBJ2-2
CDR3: CASSIVGGRGTGELFF
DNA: TGTGCCAGCAGCATCGTCGGGGGTAGAGGAACCGGGGAGCTGTTTTTT

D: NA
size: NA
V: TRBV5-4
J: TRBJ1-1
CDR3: CASSSTGTANTEAFF
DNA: TGTGCCAGCAGCAGTACCGGGACGGCGAACACTGAAGCTTTCTTT

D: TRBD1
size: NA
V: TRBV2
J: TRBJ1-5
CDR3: CASSHPGTGSPNQPQHF
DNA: TGTGCCAGCAGTCATCCCGGGACAGGGAGCCCCAATCAGCCCCAGCATTTT

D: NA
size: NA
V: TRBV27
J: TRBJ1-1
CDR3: CASSFLSNAGSLTEAFF
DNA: TGTGCCAGCAGTTTCTTGAGTAATGCGGGATCACTCACTGAAGCTTTCTTT

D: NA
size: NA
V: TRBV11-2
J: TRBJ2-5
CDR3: CASSAARETQYF
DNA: TGTGCCAGCAGCGCCGCTCGAGAGACCCAGTACTTC

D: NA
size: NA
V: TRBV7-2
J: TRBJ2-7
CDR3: CASSLIRGGTSYEQYF
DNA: TGTGCCAGCAGCTTAATCCGGGGCGGCACCTCCTACGAGCAGTACTTC

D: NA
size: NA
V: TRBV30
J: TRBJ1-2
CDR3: CAWSVEVHNYGYTF
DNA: TGTGCCTGGAGTGTGGAGGTTCATAACTATGGCTACACCTTC

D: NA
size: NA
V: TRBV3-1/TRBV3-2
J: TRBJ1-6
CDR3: CASSQELDSYNSPLHF
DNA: TGTGCCAGCAGCCAAGAGTTAGACTCCTATAATTCACCCCTCCACTTT

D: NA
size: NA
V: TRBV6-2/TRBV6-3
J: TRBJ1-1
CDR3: CASSYYGTPTEAFF
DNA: TGTGCCAGCAGTTATTACGGGACACCCACTGAAGCTTTCTTT

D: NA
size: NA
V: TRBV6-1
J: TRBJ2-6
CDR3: CASSEAPGTGANVLTF
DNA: TGTGCCAGCAGTGAAGCGCCCGGCACTGGGGCCAACGTCCTGACTTTC

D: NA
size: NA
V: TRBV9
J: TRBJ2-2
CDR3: CASSVTDTGELFF
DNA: TGTGCCAGCAGCGTTACAGACACCGGGGAGCTGTTTTTT

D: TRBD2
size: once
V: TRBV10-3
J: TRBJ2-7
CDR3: CAISEGGGEEQYF
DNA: TGTGCCATCAGTGAGGGGGGAGGGGAAGAGCAGTACTTC

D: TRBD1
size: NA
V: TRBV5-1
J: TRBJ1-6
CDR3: CASSLGQGLGSPLHF
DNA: TGCGCCAGCAGCTTGGGACAGGGGCTGGGTTCACCCCTCCACTTT

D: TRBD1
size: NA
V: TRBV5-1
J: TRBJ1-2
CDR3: CASSPGTGNYGYTF
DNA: TGCGCCAGCAGCCCAGGGACAGGGAATTATGGCTACACCTTC

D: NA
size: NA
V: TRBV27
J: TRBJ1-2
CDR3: CASSLSYRATDGYTF
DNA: TGTGCCAGCAGTTTATCGTACAGGGCTACTGATGGCTACACCTTC

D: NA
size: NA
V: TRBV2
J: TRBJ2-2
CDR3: CASSVGRLNTGELFF
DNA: TGTGCCAGCAGCGTGGGGAGATTAAACACCGGGGAGCTGTTTTTT

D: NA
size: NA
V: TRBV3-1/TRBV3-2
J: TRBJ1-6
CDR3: CASSQVARYNSPLHF
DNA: TGTGCCAGCAGCCAAGTGGCAAGGTATAATTCACCCCTCCACTTT

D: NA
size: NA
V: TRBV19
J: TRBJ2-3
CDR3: CASSIAISTDTQYF
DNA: TGTGCCAGTAGTATAGCGATCTCCACAGATACGCAGTATTTT

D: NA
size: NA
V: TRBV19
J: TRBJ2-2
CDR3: CASSIQTTGELFF
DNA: TGTGCCAGTAGTATACAGACCACCGGGGAGCTGTTTTTT

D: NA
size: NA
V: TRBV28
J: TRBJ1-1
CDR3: CASSLTANTEAFF
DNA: TGTGCCAGCAGTTTAACGGCGAACACTGAAGCTTTCTTT

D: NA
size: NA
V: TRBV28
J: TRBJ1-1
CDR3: CASSPSGSRPPEAFF
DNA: TGTGCCAGCAGTCCATCAGGGAGTCGCCCCCCCGAAGCTTTCTTT

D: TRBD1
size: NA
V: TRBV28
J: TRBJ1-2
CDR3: CASRAQGQDYGYTF
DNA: TGTGCCAGCAGGGCTCAAGGACAGGACTATGGCTACACCTTC

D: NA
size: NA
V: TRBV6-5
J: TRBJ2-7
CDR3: CASIGLQRTGEQYF
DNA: TGTGCCAGCATTGGTCTCCAGAGGACGGGTGAGCAGTACTTC

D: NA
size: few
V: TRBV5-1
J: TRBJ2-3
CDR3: CASGGPTDTQYF
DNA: TGCGCCAGCGGGGGGCCCACAGATACGCAGTATTTT

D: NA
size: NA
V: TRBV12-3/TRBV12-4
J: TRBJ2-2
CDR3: CASRTASTGELFF
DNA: TGTGCCAGCAGAACAGCCAGCACCGGGGAGCTGTTTTTT

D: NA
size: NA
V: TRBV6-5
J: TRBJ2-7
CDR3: CASRRTGPTYEQYF
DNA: TGTGCCAGCAGACGCACAGGGCCCACCTACGAGCAGTACTTC

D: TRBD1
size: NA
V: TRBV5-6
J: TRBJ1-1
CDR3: CASSRDRGSEAFF
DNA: TGTGCCAGCAGCCGGGACAGGGGCTCTGAAGCTTTCTTT

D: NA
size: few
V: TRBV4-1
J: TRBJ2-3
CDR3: CASSQAWRVVGATDTQYF
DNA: TGCGCCAGCAGCCAAGCTTGGCGGGTCGTCGGAGCCACAGATACGCAGTATTTT

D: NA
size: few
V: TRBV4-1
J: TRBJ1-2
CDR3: CASSQDSSALGGYTF
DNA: TGCGCCAGCAGCCAAGATTCTTCCGCCCTAGGGGGCTACACCTTC

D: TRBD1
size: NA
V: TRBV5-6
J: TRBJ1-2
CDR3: CASSLDRGPQFNYGYTF
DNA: TGTGCCAGCAGCTTGGACAGGGGGCCCCAATTCAACTATGGCTACACCTTC

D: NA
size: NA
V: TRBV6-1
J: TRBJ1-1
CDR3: CASVEGTEAFF
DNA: TGTGCCAGCGTTGAAGGAACTGAAGCTTTCTTT

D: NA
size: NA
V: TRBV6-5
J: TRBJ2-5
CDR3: CASLRHIQETQYF
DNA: TGTGCCAGCTTAAGACACATCCAAGAGACCCAGTACTTC

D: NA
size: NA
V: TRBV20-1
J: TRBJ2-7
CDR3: CSASGTYEQYF
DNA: TGCAGTGCTAGCGGAACCTACGAGCAGTACTTC